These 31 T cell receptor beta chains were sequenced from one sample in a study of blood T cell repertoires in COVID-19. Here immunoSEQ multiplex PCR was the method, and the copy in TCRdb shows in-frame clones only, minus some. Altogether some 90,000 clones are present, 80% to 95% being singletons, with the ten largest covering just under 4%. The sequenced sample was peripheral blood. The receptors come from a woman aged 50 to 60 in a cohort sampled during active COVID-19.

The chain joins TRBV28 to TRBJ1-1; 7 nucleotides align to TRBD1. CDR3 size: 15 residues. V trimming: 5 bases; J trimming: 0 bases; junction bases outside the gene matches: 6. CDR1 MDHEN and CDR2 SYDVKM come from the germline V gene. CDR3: CASSPTGTVNTEAFF. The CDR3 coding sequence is TGTGCCAGCAGTCCAACCGGGACAGTGAACACTGAAGCTTTCTTT.

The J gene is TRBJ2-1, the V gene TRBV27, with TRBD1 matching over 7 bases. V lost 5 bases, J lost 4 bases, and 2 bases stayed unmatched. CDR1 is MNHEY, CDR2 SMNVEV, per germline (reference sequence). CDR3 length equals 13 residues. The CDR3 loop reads CASSMGQYNEQFF. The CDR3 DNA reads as TGTGCCAGCAGTATGGGACAGTACAATGAGCAGTTCTTC.

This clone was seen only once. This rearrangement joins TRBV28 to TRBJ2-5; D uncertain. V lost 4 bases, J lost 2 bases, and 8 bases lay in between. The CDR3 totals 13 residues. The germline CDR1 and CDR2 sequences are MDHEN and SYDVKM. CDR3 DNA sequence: TGTGCCAGCAGTTCGGTACTACAAGAGACCCAGTACTTC. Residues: CASSSVLQETQYF.

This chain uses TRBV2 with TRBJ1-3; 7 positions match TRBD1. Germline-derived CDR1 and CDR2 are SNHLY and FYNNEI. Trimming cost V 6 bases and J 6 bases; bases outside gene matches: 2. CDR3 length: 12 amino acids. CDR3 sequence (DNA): TGTGCCAGCAGCGACAGGGAAAACACCATATATTTT. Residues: CASSDRENTIYF.

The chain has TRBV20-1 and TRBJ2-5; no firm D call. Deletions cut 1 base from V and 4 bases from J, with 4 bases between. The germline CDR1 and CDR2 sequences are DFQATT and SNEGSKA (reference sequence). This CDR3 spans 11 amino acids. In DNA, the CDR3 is TGCAGTGCTAGAGTATCAGAGACCCAGTACTTC. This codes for CSARVSETQYF.

CDR3 sequence reads: CASSSAQGTANTIYF. DNA for the CDR3: TGTGCCAGCTCATCCGCACAGGGGACAGCGAACACCATATATTTT. The gene calls are TRBV18 and TRBJ1-3, with 7 nucleotides matching TRBD1. The CDR3 is made up of 15 amino acids. Germline trimming cut 5 bases from V and 7 bases from J; bases unmatched to any gene: 11. Germline CDR1 KGHSH, CDR2 LQKENI.

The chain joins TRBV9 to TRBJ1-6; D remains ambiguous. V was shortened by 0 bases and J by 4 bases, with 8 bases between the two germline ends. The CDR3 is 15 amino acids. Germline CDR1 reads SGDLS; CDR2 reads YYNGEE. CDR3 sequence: CASSVGDVYNSPLHF. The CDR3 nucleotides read TGTGCCAGCAGCGTAGGAGATGTATATAATTCACCCCTCCACTTT.

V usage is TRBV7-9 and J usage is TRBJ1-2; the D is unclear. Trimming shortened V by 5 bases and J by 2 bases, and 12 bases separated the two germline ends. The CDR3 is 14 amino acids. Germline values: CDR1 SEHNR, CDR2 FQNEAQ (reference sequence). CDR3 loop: CASSHYERNYGYTF. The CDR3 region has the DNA TGTGCCAGCAGCCATTACGAGAGGAACTATGGCTACACCTTC.

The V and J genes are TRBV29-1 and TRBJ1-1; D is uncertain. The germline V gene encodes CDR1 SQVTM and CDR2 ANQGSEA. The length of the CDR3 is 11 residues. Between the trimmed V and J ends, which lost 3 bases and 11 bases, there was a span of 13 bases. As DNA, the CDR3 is TGCAGCGTTGATCCCATGGCAGCGGCTTTCTTT. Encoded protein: CSVDPMAAAFF.

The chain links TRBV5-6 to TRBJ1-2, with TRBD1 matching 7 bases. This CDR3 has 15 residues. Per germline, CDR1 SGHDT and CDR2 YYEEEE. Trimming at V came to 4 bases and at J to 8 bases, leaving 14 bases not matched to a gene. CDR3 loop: CASSLPETGIRGYTF. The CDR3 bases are TGTGCCAGCAGCCTACCTGAGACAGGGATAAGAGGCTACACCTTC.

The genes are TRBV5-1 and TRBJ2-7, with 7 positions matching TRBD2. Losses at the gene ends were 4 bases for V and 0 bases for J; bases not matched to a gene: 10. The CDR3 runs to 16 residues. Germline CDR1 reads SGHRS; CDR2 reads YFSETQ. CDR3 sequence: CASSPSGGGSSYEQYF. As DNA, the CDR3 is TGCGCCAGCAGCCCATCCGGGGGAGGGAGCTCCTACGAGCAGTACTTC.

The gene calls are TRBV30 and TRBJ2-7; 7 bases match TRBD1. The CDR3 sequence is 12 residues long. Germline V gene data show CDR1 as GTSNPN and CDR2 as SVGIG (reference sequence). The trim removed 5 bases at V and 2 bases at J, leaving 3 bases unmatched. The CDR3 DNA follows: TGTGCCTGGGACACAGGGGCCTACGAGCAGTACTTC. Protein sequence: CAWDTGAYEQYF.

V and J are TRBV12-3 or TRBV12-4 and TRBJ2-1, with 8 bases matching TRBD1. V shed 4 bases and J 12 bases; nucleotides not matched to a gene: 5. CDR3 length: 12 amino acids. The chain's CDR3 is CASSSDRERQFF. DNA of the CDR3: TGTGCCAGCAGTTCGGACAGGGAGCGGCAGTTCTTC.

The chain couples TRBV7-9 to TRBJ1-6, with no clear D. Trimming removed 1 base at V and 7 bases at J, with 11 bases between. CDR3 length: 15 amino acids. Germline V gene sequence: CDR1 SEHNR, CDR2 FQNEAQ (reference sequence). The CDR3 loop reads CASSLDSRANSPLHF. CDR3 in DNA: TGTGCCAGCAGCTTAGACTCGCGGGCCAATTCACCCCTCCACTTT.

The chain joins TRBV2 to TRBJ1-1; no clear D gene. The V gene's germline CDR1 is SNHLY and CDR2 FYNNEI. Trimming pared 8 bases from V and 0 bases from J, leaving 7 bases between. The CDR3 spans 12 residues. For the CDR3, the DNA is TGTGCCAGCGGAGGGCTGAACACTGAAGCTTTCTTT. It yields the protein CASGGLNTEAFF.

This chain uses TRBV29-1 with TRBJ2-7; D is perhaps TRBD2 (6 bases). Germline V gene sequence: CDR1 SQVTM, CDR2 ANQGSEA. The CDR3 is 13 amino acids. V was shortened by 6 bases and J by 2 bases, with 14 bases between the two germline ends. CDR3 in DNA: TGCAGCGTCGGCGGGACTGGTGCCTACGAGCAGTACTTC. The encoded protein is CSVGGTGAYEQYF.

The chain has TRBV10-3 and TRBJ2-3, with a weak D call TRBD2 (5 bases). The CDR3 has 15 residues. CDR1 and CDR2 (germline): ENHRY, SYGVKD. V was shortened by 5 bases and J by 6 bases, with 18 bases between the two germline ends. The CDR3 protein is CAISKNLEGSDTQYF. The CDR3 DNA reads TGTGCCATCAGTAAGAACCTCGAGGGATCGGATACGCAGTATTTT.

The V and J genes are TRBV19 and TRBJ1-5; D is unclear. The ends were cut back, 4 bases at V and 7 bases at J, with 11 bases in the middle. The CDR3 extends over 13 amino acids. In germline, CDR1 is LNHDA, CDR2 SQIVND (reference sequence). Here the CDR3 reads CASSREKWQPQHF. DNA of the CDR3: TGTGCCAGTAGTAGGGAGAAGTGGCAGCCCCAGCATTTT. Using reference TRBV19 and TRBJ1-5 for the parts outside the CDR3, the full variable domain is DGGITQSPKYLFRKEGQNVTLSCEQNLNHDAMYWYRQDPGQGLRLIYYSQIVNDFQKGDIAEGYSVSREKKESFPLTVTSAQKNPTAFYLCASSREKWQPQHFGDGTRLSIL.

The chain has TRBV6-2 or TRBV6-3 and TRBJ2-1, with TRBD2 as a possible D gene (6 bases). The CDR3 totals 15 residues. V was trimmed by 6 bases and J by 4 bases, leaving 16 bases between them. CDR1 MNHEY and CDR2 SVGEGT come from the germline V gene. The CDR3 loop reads CASSRDGGEYNEQFF. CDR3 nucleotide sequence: TGTGCCAGCAGCCGGGACGGGGGAGAGTACAATGAGCAGTTCTTC.

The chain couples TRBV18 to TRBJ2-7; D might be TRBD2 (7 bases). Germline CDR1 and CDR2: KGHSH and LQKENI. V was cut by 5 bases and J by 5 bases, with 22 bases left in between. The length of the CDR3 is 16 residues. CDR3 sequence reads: CASSTRGGLPRHEQYF. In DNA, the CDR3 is TGTGCCAGCTCAACGAGGGGGGGCCTCCCTCGACACGAGCAGTACTTC.

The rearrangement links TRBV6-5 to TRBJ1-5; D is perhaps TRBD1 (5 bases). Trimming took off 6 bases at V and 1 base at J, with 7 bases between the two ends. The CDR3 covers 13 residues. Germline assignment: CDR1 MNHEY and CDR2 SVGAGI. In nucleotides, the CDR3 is TGTGCCAGCAGCGGGGGGAGCAATCAGCCCCAGCATTTT. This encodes CASSGGSNQPQHF.

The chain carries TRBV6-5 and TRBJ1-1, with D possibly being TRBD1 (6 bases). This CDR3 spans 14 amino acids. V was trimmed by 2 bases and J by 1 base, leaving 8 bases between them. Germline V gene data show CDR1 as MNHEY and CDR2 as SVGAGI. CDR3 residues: CASSYDRRNTEAFF. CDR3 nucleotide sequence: TGTGCCAGCAGTTACGACAGGAGGAACACTGAAGCTTTCTTT.

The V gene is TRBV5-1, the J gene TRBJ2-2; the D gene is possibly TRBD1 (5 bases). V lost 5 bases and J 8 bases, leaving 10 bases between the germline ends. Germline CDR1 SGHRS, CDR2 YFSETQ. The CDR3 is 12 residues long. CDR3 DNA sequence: TGCGCCAGCAGTTGGGGCTTTGGGGAGCTGTTTTTT. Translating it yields CASSWGFGELFF.

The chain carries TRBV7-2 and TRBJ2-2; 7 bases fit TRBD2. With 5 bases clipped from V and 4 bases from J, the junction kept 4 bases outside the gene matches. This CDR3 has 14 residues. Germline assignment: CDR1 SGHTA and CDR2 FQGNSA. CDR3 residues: CASSPSGGTGELFF. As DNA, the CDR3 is TGTGCCAGCAGCCCTAGCGGAGGCACCGGGGAGCTGTTTTTT.

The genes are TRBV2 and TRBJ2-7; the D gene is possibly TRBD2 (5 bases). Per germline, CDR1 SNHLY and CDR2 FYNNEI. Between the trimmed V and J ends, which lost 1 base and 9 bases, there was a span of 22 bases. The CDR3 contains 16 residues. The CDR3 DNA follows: TGTGCCAGCAGTGAAGTGATGGGCACAGTCGACGGAGGGCAGTACTTC. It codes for CASSEVMGTVDGGQYF.

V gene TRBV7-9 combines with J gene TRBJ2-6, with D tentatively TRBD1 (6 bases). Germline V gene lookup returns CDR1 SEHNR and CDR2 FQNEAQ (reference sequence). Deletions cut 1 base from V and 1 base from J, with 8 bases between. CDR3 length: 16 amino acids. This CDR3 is CASSLGRGSGANVLTF. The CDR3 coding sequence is TGTGCCAGCAGCTTAGGAAGGGGGTCTGGGGCCAACGTCCTGACTTTC.

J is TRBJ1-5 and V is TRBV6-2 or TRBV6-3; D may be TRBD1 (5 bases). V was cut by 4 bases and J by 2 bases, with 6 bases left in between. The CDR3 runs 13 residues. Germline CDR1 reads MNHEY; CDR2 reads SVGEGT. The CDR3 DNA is TGTGCCAGCAGTTGGGGGGGCAATCAGCCCCAGCATTTT. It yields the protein CASSWGGNQPQHF.

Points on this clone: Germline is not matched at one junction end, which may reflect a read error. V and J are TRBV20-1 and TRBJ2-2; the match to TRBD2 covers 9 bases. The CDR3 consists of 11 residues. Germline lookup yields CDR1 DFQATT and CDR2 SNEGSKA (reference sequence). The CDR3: CSAFTAGGPTF. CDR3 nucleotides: TGCAGTGCCTTCACAGCGGGGGGACCTACTTTT.

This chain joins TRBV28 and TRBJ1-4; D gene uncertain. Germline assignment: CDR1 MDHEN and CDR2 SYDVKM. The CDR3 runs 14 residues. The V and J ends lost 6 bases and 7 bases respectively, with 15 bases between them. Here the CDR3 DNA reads TGTGCCAGCAGCCTGTCGGGAACGGGTGAAAAACTGTTTTTT. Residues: CASSLSGTGEKLFF.

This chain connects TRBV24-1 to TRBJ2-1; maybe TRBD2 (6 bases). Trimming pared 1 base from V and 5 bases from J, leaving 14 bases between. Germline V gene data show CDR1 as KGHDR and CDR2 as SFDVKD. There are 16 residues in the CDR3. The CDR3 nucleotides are TGTGCCACCAGTGATTTTGGGCGGGAAGGAAACAATGAGCAGTTCTTC. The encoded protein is CATSDFGREGNNEQFF.

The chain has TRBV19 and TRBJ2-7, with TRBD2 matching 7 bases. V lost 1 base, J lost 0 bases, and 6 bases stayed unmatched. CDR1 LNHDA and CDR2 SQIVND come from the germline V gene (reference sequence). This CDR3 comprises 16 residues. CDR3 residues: CASSIGQRGLSYEQYF. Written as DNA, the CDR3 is TGTGCCAGTAGTATAGGGCAGCGGGGCCTCTCCTACGAGCAGTACTTC.